The 26 T cell receptor beta chains given below trace back to one sample, sequenced in a study of blood T cell repertoires in COVID-19. Here immunoSEQ multiplex PCR was the method, and the copy in TCRdb shows in-frame clones only, minus some. The sample lists around 470,000 clones, 90% occurring once. The sample was PBMCs or T cells enriched from blood (not recorded which). Receptors were obtained from a man younger than 30 who had recovered from COVID-19.

V is TRBV29-1 and J is TRBJ1-1; D might be TRBD1 (5 bases). Trimming left V 6 bases short and J 1 base short, with 9 bases between. Germline V CDR1 and CDR2: SQVTM, ANQGSEA. The CDR3 sequence is 12 residues long. The CDR3 here is CSVKTENTEAFF. CDR3 nucleotide sequence: TGCAGCGTCAAGACAGAGAACACTGAAGCTTTCTTT.

The chain has TRBV29-1 and TRBJ2-7; 8 bases align to TRBD2. V trimming: 6 bases; J trimming: 3 bases; junction bases outside the gene matches: 1. There are 11 residues in the CDR3. Germline V gives CDR1 SQVTM, CDR2 ANQGSEA. In DNA, the CDR3 is TGCAGCGTCGGGACTAGCTACGAGCAGTACTTC. This codes for CSVGTSYEQYF.

This sequence joins TRBV7-9 and TRBJ1-5; 7 bases align to TRBD1. Unmatched junction bases numbered 8, after V lost 5 bases and J lost 7 bases. Germline V CDR1 and CDR2: SEHNR, FQNEAQ (reference sequence). The CDR3 sequence is 14 residues long. The CDR3 loop is CASSTQGILQPQHF. CDR3 sequence (DNA): TGTGCCAGCAGCACACAGGGGATTCTGCAGCCCCAGCATTTT.

The rearrangement uses TRBV6-2 or TRBV6-3 and TRBJ1-1; 8 bases match TRBD1. The V segment lost 2 bases and the J segment 6 bases; nucleotides outside the gene matches: 14. The CDR3 sequence is 17 residues long. Germline V gene data show CDR1 as MNHEY and CDR2 as SVGEGT. The CDR3 DNA follows: TGTGCCAGCAGTTACCCTCCTATCGGACAGGGCTTCGCTGAAGCTTTCTTT. Translation: CASSYPPIGQGFAEAFF.

The chain joins TRBV11-2 to TRBJ2-5; tentative D call: TRBD2 (6 bases). The CDR3 is 15 residues long. Germline-derived CDR1 and CDR2 are SGHAT and FQNNGV. V was cut by 4 bases and J by 3 bases, with 15 bases left in between. The chain's CDR3 is CASSSPGLGKETQYF. DNA of the CDR3: TGTGCCAGCAGCTCCCCGGGACTGGGGAAAGAGACCCAGTACTTC.

This chain connects TRBV15 to TRBJ2-2; TRBD1 agrees at 8 bases. The CDR3 runs to 14 residues. Germline CDR1 and CDR2: LNHNV and YYDKDF (reference sequence). J gave up 3 bases and V 5 bases, and 2 bases lay outside the gene matches. CDR3 nucleotide sequence: TGTGCCACCAGCGGACAGGGTGACACCGGGGAGCTGTTTTTT. Protein sequence: CATSGQGDTGELFF.

This clone was recorded only once. This rearrangement joins TRBV13 to TRBJ1-3; perhaps TRBD1 as D (6 bases). Trimming removed 5 bases from V and 3 bases from J, with 14 bases in between. The CDR3 loop spans 15 amino acids. Germline V gene lookup returns CDR1 PRHDT and CDR2 FYEKMQ (reference sequence). This chain's CDR3 is CASSRRGGHGNTIYF. Here the CDR3 DNA reads TGTGCCAGCAGCCGCCGGGGGGGGCATGGAAACACCATATATTTT.

The chain has TRBV7-3 and TRBJ1-6; D remains unclear. Between the trimmed V and J ends, which lost 2 bases and 10 bases, there was a span of 12 bases. The CDR3 contains 14 residues. Germline lookup yields CDR1 SGHTA and CDR2 FQGTGA. Written as DNA, the CDR3 is TGTGCCAGCAGCTTAGGAGGGCCGGGCTCACCCCTCCACTTT. Translation: CASSLGGPGSPLHF.

J is TRBJ2-5 and V is TRBV6-5, with 8 bases lining up with TRBD2. The CDR3 totals 15 residues. Germline lookup yields CDR1 MNHEY and CDR2 SVGAGI. The junction had 7 bases not matched to a gene; V was cut back by 0 bases and J by 7 bases. The CDR3 protein is CASSYSSSGTRTQYF. CDR3 nucleotide sequence: TGTGCCAGCAGTTACTCGTCCAGCGGGACTAGGACCCAGTACTTC.

The V call is TRBV11-2, the J call TRBJ1-6; a weak D match, TRBD1 (6 bases). Trimming removed 2 bases at V and 13 bases at J, with 9 bases between. Germline V gene lookup returns CDR1 SGHAT and CDR2 FQNNGV. The CDR3 length is 12 residues. The chain's CDR3 is CASSLRDIPLHF. CDR3 nucleotides: TGTGCCAGCAGCTTAAGGGACATCCCCCTCCACTTT.

The chain has TRBV29-1 and TRBJ1-1; TRBD1 agrees at 11 bases. Germline values: CDR1 SQVTM, CDR2 ANQGSEA. The V gene end was trimmed by 7 bases and the J gene end by 4 bases; junction bases not matched to a gene: 5. The CDR3 is made up of 13 amino acids. DNA of the CDR3: TGCAGCGCAGGACAGGGGGCGGTCACTGAAGCTTTCTTT. Its protein is CSAGQGAVTEAFF. Together with reference TRBV29-1 and TRBJ1-1, the CDR3 gives the full variable domain: SAVISQKPSRDICQRGTSLTIQCQVDSQVTMMFWYRQQPGQSLTLIATANQGSEATYESGFVIDKFPISRPNLTFSTLTVSNMSPEDSSIYLCSAGQGAVTEAFFGQGTRLTVV.

J is TRBJ1-2 and V is TRBV27; unclear D gene. Germline loops: CDR1 MNHEY, CDR2 SMNVEV (reference sequence). Trimming cost V 3 bases and J 4 bases, with 18 bases left between them. The CDR3 has 16 amino acids. The CDR3 nucleotides are TGTGCCAGCAGTTTCCGTCTAGGTGGATACCCCTATGGCTACACCTTC. Amino acid sequence: CASSFRLGGYPYGYTF.

The chain is built from TRBV29-1 and TRBJ1-1; 8 positions agree with TRBD1. The CDR3 is made up of 13 amino acids. Germline CDR1 is SQVTM and CDR2 is ANQGSEA. The trim removed 4 bases at V and 1 base at J, leaving 2 bases unmatched. CDR3 loop: CSVGGQGNTEAFF. In DNA, the CDR3 is TGCAGCGTTGGAGGACAGGGGAACACTGAAGCTTTCTTT.

The J gene is TRBJ1-1, the V gene TRBV29-1; TRBD1 is a possible D gene (6 bases). The CDR3 sequence is 13 residues long. Trimming removed 2 bases from V and 7 bases from J, with 14 bases in between. Germline V CDR1 and CDR2: SQVTM, ANQGSEA. DNA for the CDR3: TGCAGCGTTGAACTGAACAGGGCTTATGAAGCTTTCTTT. Translation gives CSVELNRAYEAFF.

V is TRBV28 and J is TRBJ2-7; perhaps TRBD2 as D (5 bases). CDR1 is MDHEN, CDR2 SYDVKM, per germline. The CDR3 is 13 residues long. The ends were cut back, 2 bases at V and 2 bases at J, with 7 bases in the middle. CDR3: CASSLRDPYEQYF. Here the CDR3 DNA reads TGTGCCAGCAGTTTACGGGATCCCTACGAGCAGTACTTC.

The chain combines TRBV3-1 (or the pseudogene TRBV3-2) with TRBJ2-1, with TRBD2 matching 14 bases. V shed 1 base, J shed 9 bases, and the junction held 11 bases outside the gene matches. The CDR3 contains 18 residues. Germline CDR1 and CDR2: LGHDT and YNNKEL (reference sequence). CDR3: CASSQGTSGRQLTGEQFF. In DNA form, the CDR3 reads TGTGCCAGCAGCCAAGGGACTAGCGGGAGGCAGCTTACGGGTGAGCAGTTCTTC.

The chain links TRBV6-5 to TRBJ2-7, with 9 bases matching TRBD1. The CDR3 runs 13 residues. Germline loops: CDR1 MNHEY, CDR2 SVGAGI. The V segment lost 6 bases and the J segment 2 bases; nucleotides outside the gene matches: 2. CDR3: CASRGDRAYEQYF. The CDR3 nucleotides are TGTGCCAGCAGAGGGGACAGGGCCTACGAGCAGTACTTC.

This chain uses TRBV14 with TRBJ2-5; D remains unclear. Trimming cost V 3 bases and J 5 bases, with 4 bases left between them. Germline V CDR1 and CDR2: SGHDN, FVKESK. CDR3 length: 11 residues. The CDR3 is CASSHAETQYF. Here the CDR3 DNA reads TGTGCCAGCAGCCATGCGGAGACCCAGTACTTC.

The V and J genes are TRBV6-5 and TRBJ2-3; 8 bases agree with TRBD2. Germline V gene lookup returns CDR1 MNHEY and CDR2 SVGAGI. This CDR3 has 13 residues. V lost 7 bases and J lost 7; bases outside the gene matches: 7. CDR3 sequence: CASKGTRGYTQYF. The CDR3 DNA is TGTGCCAGCAAAGGGACTAGAGGTTATACGCAGTATTTT.

The chain combines TRBV28 with TRBJ2-7, with 9 bases aligning to TRBD1. The V gene's germline CDR1 is MDHEN and CDR2 SYDVKM. Trimming cost V 5 bases and J 2 bases; bases outside gene matches: 13. The CDR3 length is 17 residues. CDR3 bases: TGTGCCAGCAGTCCCGGGGGACAGGGAGCCACACCCTACGAGCAGTACTTC. Its protein is CASSPGGQGATPYEQYF. Looking up the rest from reference TRBV28 and TRBJ2-7 gives the full variable domain: DVKVTQSSRYLVKRTGEKVFLECVQDMDHENMFWYRQDPGLGLRLIYFSYDVKMKEKGDIPEGYSVSREKKERFSLILESASTNQTSMYLCASSPGGQGATPYEQYFGPGTRLTVT.

The chain carries TRBV30 and TRBJ1-5; TRBD1 is a possible D gene (5 bases). V was pared by 4 bases and J by 3 bases, with 10 bases between. CDR3 size: 13 residues. The germline V gene has CDR1 GTSNPN and CDR2 SVGIG (reference sequence). CDR3 sequence (DNA): TGTGCCTGGACTACAGGAACCAATCAGCCCCAGCATTTT. Translating it yields CAWTTGTNQPQHF.

The CDR3 protein is CASRWDGGGGHYGYTF. CDR3 coding DNA: TGTGCCAGCAGATGGGATGGGGGTGGGGGCCACTATGGCTACACCTTC. This chain links TRBV2 with TRBJ1-2; possibly TRBD1 for D (6 bases). The CDR3 extends over 16 amino acids. Trimming removed 6 bases from V and 3 bases from J, with 20 bases in between. Looked up from germline, CDR1 is SNHLY and CDR2 is FYNNEI.

The chain joins TRBV5-6 to TRBJ2-4, with 9 positions matching TRBD1. The V gene's germline CDR1 is SGHDT and CDR2 YYEEEE. CDR3 length equals 17 residues. The V segment lost 2 bases and the J segment 0 bases; nucleotides outside the gene matches: 6. The CDR3 bases are TGTGCCAGCAGCTTAAGTTGGGACAGGGTAGCCAAAAACATTCAGTACTTC. This sequence encodes CASSLSWDRVAKNIQYF.

This clone was found once. The rearrangement uses TRBV4-1 and TRBJ2-1; 9 bases match TRBD2. Germline CDR1 MGHRA, CDR2 YSYEKL. Losses at the gene ends were 3 bases for V and 4 bases for J; bases not matched to a gene: 4. This CDR3 region has 15 residues. The CDR3 bases are TGCGCCAGCAGCCATCCTAGCGGGACTTACAATGAGCAGTTCTTC. Its protein product is CASSHPSGTYNEQFF.

The chain combines TRBV19 with TRBJ1-5, with 8 bases identical to TRBD1. V dropped 5 bases and J dropped 0; count of bases not matched to a gene: 3. Per germline, CDR1 LNHDA and CDR2 SQIVND (reference sequence). The CDR3 runs to 15 residues. The CDR3 nucleotides read TGTGCCAGTAGTTGGACAGGGAGTAGCAATCAGCCCCAGCATTTT. It encodes CASSWTGSSNQPQHF.

The V and J genes are TRBV5-4 and TRBJ1-6; TRBD1 matches at 8 bases. Trimming cost V 0 bases and J 8 bases; bases outside gene matches: 10. Germline CDR1 SGHNT, CDR2 YYREEE (reference sequence). The CDR3 loop spans 17 amino acids. CDR3 sequence: CASSLEAPTGVHSPLHF. The DNA for the CDR3 is TGTGCCAGCAGCTTGGAGGCCCCGACAGGGGTGCATTCACCCCTCCACTTT.